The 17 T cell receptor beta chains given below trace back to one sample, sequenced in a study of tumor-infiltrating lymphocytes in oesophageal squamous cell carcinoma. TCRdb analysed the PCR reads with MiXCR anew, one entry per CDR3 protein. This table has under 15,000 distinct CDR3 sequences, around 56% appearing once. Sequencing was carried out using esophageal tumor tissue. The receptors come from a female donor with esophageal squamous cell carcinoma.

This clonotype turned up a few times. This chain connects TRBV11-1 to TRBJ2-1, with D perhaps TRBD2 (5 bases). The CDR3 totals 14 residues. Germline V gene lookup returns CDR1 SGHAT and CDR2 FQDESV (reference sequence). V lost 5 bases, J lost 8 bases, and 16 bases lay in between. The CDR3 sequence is CASSGDGVLDEQFF. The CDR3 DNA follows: TGTGCCAGCAGCGGAGACGGGGTTTTGGATGAGCAGTTCTTC. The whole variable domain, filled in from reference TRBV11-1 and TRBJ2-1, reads EAEVAQSPRYKITEKSQAVAFWCDPISGHATLYWYRQILGQGPELLVQFQDESVVDDSQLPKDRFSAERLKGVDSTLKIQPAELGDSAMYLCASSGDGVLDEQFFGPGTRLTVL.

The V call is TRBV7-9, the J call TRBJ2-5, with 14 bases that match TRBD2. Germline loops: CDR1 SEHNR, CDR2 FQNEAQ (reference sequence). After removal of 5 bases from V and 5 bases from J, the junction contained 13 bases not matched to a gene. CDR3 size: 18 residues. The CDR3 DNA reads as TGTGCCAGCAGCCGCAACCCGACTAGCGGGGGGGCCCCTGAGACCCAGTACTTC. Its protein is CASSRNPTSGGAPETQYF.

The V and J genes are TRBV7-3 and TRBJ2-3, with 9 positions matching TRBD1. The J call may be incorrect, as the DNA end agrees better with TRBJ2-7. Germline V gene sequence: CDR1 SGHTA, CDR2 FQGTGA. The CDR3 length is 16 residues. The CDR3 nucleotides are TGTGCCAGCAGCCTAGGGTCAGGGACAGGGAGCTACGAGCAGTACTTC. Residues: CASSLGSGTGSYEQYF.

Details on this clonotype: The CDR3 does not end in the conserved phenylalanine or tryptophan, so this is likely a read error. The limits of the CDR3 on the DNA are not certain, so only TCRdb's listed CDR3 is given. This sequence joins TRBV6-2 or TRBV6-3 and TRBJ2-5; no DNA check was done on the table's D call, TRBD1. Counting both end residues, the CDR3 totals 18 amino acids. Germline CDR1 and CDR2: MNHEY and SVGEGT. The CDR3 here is CASSPNTGGRGSPLHFGN.

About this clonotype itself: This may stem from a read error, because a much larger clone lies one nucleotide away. This CDR3 is CDSTTSGANVLTF. In nucleotides, the CDR3 is TGTGACAGCACCACCTCTGGGGCCAACGTCCTGACTTTC. The chain joins TRBV27 to TRBJ2-6; the D is unclear. The CDR3 length is 13 residues. Germline V lookup: CDR1 MNHEY, CDR2 SMNVEV (reference sequence).

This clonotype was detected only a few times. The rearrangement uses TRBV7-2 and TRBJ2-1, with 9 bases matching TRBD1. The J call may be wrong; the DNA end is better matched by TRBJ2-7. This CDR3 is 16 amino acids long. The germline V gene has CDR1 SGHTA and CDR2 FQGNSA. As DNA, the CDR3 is TGTGCCAGCAGCTTAGTGGGGACAGGGAAGCTTTACGAGCAGTACTTC. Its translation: CASSLVGTGKLYEQYF.

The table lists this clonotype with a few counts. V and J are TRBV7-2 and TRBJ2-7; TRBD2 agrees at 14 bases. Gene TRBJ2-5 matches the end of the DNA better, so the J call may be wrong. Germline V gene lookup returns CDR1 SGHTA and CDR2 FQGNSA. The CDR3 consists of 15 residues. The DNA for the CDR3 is TGTGCCAGCAGCCCGACTAGCGGGAGGGCGGAGACCCAGTACTTC. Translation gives CASSPTSGRAETQYF.

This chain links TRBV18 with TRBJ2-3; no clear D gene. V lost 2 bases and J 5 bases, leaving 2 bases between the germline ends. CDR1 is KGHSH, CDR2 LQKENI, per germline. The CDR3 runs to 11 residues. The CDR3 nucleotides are TGTGCCAGCTCACCAGAAGATACGCAGTATTTT. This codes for CASSPEDTQYF.

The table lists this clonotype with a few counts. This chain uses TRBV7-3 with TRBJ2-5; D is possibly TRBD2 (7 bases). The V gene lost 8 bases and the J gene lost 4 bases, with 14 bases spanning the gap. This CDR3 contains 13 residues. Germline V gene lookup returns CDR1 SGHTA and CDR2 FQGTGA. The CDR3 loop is CASSRGGGETQYF. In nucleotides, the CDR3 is TGTGCCAGCTCGCGCGGGGGCGGAGAGACCCAGTACTTC.

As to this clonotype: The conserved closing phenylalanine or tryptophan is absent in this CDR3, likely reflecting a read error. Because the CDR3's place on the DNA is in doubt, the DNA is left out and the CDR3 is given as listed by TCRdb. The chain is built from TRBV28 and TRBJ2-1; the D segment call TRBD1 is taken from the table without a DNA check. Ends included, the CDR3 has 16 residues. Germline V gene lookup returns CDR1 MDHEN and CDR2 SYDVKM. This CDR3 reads CASSFGTGPYGYTFGS.

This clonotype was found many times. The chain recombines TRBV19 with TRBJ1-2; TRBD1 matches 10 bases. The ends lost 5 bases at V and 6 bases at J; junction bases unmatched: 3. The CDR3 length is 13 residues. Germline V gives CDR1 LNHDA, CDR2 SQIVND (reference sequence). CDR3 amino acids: CASSPGQGNGYTF. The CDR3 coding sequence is TGTGCCAGTAGTCCGGGACAGGGGAATGGCTACACCTTC.

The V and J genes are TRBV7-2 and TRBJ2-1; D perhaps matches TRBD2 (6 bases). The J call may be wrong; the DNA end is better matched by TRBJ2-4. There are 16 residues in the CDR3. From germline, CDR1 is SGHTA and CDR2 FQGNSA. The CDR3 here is CASSPVRGLGKNIQYF. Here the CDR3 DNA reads TGTGCCAGCAGTCCCGTGCGGGGCTTGGGCAAAAACATTCAGTACTTC.

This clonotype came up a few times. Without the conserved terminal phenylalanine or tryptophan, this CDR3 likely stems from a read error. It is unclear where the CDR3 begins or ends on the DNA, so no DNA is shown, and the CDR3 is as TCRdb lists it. The CDR3 protein is CASSLTSIEQFFGA. The rearrangement uses TRBV7-2 and TRBJ2-6; the DNA was not compared with TRBD2, the D call given in the table. The CDR3 comprises 14 residues, both ends counted. In germline, CDR1 is SGHTA, CDR2 FQGNSA.

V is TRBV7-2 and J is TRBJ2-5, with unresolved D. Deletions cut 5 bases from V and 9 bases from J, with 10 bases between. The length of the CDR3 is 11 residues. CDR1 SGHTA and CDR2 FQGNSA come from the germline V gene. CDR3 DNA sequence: TGTGCCAGCAGCCAAAGGCAGGCCCAGTACTTC. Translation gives CASSQRQAQYF.

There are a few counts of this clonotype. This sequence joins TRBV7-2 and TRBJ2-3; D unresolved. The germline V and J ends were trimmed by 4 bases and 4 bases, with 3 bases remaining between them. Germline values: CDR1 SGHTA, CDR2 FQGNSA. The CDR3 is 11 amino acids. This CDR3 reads CASSSSDTQYF. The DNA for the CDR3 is TGTGCCAGCAGCTCTTCAGATACGCAGTATTTT.

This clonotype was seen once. CDR3 bases: TGTGCCACCAAACTAGCGGGAGGTAGTGAGCAGTTCTTC. As protein: CATKLAGGSEQFF. The chain is built from TRBV12-3 or TRBV12-4 and TRBJ2-5; 12 bases are shared with TRBD2. The J call is doubtful: the DNA matches TRBJ2-1 better. The CDR3 loop spans 13 amino acids.

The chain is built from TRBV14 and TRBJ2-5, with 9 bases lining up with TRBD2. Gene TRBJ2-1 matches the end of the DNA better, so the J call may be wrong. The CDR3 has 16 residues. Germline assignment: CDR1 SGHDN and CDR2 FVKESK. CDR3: CASSQGMGLAKGEQFF. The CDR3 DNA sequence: TGTGCCAGCAGCCAAGGGATGGGACTAGCCAAAGGAGAGCAGTTCTTC.